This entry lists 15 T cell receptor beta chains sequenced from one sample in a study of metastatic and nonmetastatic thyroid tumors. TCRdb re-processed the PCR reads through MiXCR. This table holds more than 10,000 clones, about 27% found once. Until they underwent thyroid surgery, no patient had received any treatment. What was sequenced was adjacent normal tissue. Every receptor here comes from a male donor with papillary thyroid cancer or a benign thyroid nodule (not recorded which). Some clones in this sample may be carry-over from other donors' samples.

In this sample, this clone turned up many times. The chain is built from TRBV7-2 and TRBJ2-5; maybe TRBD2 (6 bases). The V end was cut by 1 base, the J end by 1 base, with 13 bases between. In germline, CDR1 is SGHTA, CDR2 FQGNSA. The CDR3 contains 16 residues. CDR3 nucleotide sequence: TGTGCCAGCAGCTTAGAGCGTCGGCGGGGCCAAGAGACCCAGTACTTC. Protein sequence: CASSLERRRGQETQYF.

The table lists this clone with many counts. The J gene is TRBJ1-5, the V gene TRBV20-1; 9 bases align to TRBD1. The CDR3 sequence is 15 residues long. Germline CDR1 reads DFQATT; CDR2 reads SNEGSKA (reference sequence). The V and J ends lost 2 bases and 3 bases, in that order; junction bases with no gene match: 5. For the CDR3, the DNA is TGCAGTGCTAGATGGGGGACAGGGTACAATCAGCCCCAGCATTTT. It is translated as CSARWGTGYNQPQHF.

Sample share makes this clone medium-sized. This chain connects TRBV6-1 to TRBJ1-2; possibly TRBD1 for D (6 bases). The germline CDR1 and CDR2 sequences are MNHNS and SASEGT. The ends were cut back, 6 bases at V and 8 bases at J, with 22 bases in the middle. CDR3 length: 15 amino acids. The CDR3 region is CASRISGTIFNGYTF. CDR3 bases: TGTGCCAGCAGGATCTCCGGGACAATCTTTAACGGCTACACCTTC.

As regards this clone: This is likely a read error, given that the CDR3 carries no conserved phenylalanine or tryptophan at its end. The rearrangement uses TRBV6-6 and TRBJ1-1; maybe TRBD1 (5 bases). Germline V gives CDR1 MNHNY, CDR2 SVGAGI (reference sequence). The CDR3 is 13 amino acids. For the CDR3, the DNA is TGTGCCATCAGTTACGGGGGAGTCAGTGAAGCTTTCTTA. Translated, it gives CAISYGGVSEAFL.

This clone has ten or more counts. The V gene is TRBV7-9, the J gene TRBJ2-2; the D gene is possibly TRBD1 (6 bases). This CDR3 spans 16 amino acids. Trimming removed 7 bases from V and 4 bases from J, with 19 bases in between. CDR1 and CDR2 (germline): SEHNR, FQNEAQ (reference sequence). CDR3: CASTSRSGAGTGELFF. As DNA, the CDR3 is TGTGCCAGCACCTCGCGTTCAGGGGCGGGCACCGGGGAGCTGTTTTTT.

The CDR3 loop is CSALSLAGGSYNEQFF. In DNA, the CDR3 is TGCAGTGCGTTATCCCTAGCGGGAGGCTCCTACAATGAGCAGTTCTTC. The chain has TRBV20-1 and TRBJ2-1, with 11 positions matching TRBD2. J was trimmed by 0 bases and V by 6 bases; bases with no gene match: 7. This CDR3 region has 16 residues. Germline assignment: CDR1 DFQATT and CDR2 SNEGSKA (reference sequence).

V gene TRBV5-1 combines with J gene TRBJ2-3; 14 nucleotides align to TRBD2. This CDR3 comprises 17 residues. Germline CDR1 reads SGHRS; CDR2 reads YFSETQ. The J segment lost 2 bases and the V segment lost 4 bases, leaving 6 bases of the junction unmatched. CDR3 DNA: TGCGCCAGCAGCAACGGACTAGCGGGGGGCGCCACAGATACGCAGTATTTT. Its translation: CASSNGLAGGATDTQYF.

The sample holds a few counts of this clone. The CDR3 reads CASSPPGLAGGPETQYF. For the CDR3, the DNA is TGTGCCAGCTCACCACCGGGACTAGCGGGAGGGCCAGAGACCCAGTACTTC. The chain employs TRBV18 and TRBJ2-5; 16 nucleotides agree with TRBD2. The CDR3 is made up of 17 amino acids. The ends lost 0 bases at V and 4 bases at J; junction bases unmatched: 2. Per germline, CDR1 KGHSH and CDR2 LQKENI.

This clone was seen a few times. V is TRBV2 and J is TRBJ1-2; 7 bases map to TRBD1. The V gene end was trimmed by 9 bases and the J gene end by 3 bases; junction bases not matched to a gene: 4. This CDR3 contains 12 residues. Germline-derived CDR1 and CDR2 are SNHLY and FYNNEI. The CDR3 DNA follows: TGTGCCAGGGACAGGCGACACTATGGCTACACCTTC. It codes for CARDRRHYGYTF.

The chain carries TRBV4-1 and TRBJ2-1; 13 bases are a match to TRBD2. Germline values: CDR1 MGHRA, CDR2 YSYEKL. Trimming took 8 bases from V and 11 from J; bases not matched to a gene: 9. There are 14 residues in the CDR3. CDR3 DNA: TGCGCCAGCCTTGGACTAGCGGGAGAGGGGCAGCAGTTCTTC. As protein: CASLGLAGEGQQFF.

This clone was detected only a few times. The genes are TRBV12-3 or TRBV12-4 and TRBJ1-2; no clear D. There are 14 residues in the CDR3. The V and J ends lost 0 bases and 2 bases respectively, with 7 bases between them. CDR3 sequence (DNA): TGTGCCAGCAGTTTAGCACAAGCAAACTATGGCTACACCTTC. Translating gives CASSLAQANYGYTF.

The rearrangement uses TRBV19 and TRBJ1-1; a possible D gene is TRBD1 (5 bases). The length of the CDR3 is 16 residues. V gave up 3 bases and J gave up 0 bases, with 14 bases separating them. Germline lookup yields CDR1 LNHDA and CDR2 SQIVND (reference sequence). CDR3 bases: TGTGCCAGTAGTATGTACAGGAGTTCGATGAACACTGAAGCTTTCTTT. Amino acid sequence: CASSMYRSSMNTEAFF.

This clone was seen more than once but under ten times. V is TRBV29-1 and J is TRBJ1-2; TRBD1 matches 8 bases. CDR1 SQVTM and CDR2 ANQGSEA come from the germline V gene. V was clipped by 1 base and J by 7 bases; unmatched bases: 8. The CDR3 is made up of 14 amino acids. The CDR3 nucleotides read TGCAGCGTTGAAGGGTCGGGACAGGCGTCTGGCTACACCTTC. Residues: CSVEGSGQASGYTF.

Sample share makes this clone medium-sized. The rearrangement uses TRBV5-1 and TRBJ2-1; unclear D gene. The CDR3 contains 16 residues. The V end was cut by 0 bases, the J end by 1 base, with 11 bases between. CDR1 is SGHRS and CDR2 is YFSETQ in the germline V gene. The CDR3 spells CASSLAIVQSYNEQFF. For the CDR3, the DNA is TGCGCCAGCAGCTTGGCGATAGTACAATCCTACAATGAGCAGTTCTTC.

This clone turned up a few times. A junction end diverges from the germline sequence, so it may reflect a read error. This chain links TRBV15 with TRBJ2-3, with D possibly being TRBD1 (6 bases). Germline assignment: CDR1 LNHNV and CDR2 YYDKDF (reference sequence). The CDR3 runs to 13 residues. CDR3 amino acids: CSTSRQVSDTQYF. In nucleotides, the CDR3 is TGTTCCACCAGCAGACAGGTGTCAGATACGCAGTATTTT.